This T cell receptor (beta chain) originates from a study of blood T cell repertoires in COVID-19. Sequenced by immunoSEQ multiplex PCR; TCRdb stores in-frame clones only, minus some. This sample carries over 90,000 clones, more than 75% of them seen once, and the ten largest clones take 12%. The TCR originated in a human donor in a cohort sampled during active COVID-19. Sequenced: peripheral blood.

The CDR3 protein is CAWGTGPGEQFF. For the CDR3, the DNA is TGTGCCTGGGGTACAGGGCCGGGTGAGCAGTTCTTC. This chain links TRBV30 with TRBJ2-1; tentatively, D is TRBD1 (6 bases). The V gene's germline CDR1 is GTSNPN and CDR2 SVGIG (reference sequence). V lost 5 bases to trimming and J lost 9 bases, with 14 bases between them. The CDR3 consists of 12 residues.